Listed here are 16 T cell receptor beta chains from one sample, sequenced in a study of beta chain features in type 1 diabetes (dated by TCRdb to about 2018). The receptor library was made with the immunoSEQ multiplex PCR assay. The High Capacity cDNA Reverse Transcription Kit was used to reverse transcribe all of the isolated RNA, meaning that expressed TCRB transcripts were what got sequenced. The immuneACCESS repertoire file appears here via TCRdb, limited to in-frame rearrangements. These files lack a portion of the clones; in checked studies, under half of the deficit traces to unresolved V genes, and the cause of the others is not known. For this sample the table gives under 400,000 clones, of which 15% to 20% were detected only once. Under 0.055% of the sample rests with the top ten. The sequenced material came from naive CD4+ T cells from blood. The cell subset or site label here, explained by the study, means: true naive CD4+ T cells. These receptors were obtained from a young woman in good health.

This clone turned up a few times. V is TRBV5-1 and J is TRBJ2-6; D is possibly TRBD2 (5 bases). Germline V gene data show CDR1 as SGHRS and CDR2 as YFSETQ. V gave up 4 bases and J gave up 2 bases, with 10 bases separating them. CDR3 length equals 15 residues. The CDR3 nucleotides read TGCGCCAGCAGCCCTAGGACTCCTGGGGCCAACGTCCTGACTTTC. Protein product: CASSPRTPGANVLTF. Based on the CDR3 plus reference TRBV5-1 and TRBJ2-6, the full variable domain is KAGVTQTPRYLIKTRGQQVTLSCSPISGHRSVSWYQQTPGQGLQFLFEYFSETQRNKGNFPGRFSGRQFSNSRSEMNVSTLELGDSALYLCASSPRTPGANVLTFGAGSRLTVL.

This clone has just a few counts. The CDR3 DNA follows: TGTGCCAGCAGCCCGGAGGGGATTTACGAGCAGTACTTC. It codes for CASSPEGIYEQYF. V usage is TRBV7-9 and J usage is TRBJ2-7; weak D call: TRBD2 (6 bases). CDR3 size: 13 residues. Deletions cut 5 bases from V and 4 bases from J, with 12 bases between. Germline V gene lookup returns CDR1 SEHNR and CDR2 FQNEAQ (reference sequence).

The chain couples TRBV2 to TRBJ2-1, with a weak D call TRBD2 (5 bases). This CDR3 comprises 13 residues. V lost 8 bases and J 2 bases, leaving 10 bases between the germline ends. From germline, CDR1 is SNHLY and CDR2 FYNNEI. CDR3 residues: CASGRGPYNEQFF. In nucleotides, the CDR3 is TGTGCCAGCGGCCGCGGGCCCTACAATGAGCAGTTCTTC.

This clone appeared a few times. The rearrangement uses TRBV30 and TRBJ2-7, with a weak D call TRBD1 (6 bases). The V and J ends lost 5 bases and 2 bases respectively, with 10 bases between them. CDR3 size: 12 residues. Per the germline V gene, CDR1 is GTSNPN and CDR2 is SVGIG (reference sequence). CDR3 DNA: TGTGCCTGGGGGGGACAAACCTACGAGCAGTACTTC. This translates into CAWGGQTYEQYF.

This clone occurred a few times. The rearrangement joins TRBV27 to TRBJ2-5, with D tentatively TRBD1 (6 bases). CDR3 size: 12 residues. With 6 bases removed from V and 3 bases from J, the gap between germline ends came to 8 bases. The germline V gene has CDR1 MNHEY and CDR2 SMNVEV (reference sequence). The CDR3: CASRPGEETQYF. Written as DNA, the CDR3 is TGTGCCAGCAGACCAGGGGAAGAGACCCAGTACTTC.

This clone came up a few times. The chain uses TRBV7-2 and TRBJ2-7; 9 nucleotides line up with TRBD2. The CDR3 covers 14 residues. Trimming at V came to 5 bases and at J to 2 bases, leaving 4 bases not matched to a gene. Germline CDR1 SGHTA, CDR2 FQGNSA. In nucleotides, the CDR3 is TGTGCCAGCAGCGAGGGACTAGCCCCCTACGAGCAGTACTTC. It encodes CASSEGLAPYEQYF.

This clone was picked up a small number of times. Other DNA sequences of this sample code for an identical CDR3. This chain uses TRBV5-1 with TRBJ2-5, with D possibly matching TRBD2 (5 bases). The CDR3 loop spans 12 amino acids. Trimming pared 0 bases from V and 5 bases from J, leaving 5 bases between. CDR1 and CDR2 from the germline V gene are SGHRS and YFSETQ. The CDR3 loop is CASSLAGETQYF. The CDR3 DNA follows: TGCGCCAGCAGCTTGGCGGGGGAGACCCAGTACTTC.

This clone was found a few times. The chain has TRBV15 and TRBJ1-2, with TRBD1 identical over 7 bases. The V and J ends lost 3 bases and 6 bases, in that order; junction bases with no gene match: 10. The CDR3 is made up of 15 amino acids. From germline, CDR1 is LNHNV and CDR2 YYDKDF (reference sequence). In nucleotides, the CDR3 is TGTGCCACCAGCAGTAGACAGGGAATCTTGAATGGCTACACCTTC. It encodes CATSSRQGILNGYTF.

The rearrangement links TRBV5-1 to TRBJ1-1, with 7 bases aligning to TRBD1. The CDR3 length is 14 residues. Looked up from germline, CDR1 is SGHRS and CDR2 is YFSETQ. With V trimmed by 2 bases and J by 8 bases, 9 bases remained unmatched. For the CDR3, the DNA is TGCGCCAGCAGCTTCTCTCAGGGGGTGGAAGAAGCTTTCTTT. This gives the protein CASSFSQGVEEAFF.

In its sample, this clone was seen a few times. CDR3 in amino acids: CASSLARTSGASNTGELFF. CDR3 DNA sequence: TGCGCCAGCAGCTTGGCGAGGACTAGCGGGGCGTCGAACACCGGGGAGCTGTTTTTT. This chain joins TRBV5-1 and TRBJ2-2; TRBD2 matches at 12 bases. CDR1 is SGHRS, CDR2 YFSETQ, per germline. Trimming removed 0 bases from V and 0 bases from J; junction bases left unmatched: 6. The CDR3 contains 19 residues. The full variable domain, its missing parts supplied by reference TRBV5-1 and TRBJ2-2, is KAGVTQTPRYLIKTRGQQVTLSCSPISGHRSVSWYQQTPGQGLQFLFEYFSETQRNKGNFPGRFSGRQFSNSRSEMNVSTLELGDSALYLCASSLARTSGASNTGELFFGEGSRLTVL.

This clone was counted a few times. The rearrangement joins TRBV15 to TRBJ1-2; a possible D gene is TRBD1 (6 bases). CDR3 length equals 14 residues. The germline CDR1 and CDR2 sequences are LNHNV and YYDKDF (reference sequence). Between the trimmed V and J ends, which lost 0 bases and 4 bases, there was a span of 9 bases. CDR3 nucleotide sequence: TGTGCCACCAGCAGAGATCAGGGGCCCTATGGCTACACCTTC. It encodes CATSRDQGPYGYTF. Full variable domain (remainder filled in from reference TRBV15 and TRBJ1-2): DAMVIQNPRYQVTQFGKPVTLSCSQTLNHNVMYWYQQKSSQAPKLLFHYYDKDFNNEADTPDNFQSRRPNTSFCFLDIRSPGLGDTAMYLCATSRDQGPYGYTFGSGTRLTVV.

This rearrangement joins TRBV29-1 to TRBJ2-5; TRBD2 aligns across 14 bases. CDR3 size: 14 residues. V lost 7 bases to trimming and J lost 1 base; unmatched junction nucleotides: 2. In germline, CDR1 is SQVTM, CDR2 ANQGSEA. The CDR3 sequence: CSGGLAGVQETQYF. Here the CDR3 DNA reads TGCAGCGGGGGACTAGCGGGGGTCCAAGAGACCCAGTACTTC.

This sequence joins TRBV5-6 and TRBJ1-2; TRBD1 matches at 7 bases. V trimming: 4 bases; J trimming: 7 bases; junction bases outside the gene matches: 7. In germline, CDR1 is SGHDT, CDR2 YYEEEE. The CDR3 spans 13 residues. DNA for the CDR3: TGTGCCAGCAGCCGAGACAGGGCTGGTGGCTACACCTTC. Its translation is CASSRDRAGGYTF.

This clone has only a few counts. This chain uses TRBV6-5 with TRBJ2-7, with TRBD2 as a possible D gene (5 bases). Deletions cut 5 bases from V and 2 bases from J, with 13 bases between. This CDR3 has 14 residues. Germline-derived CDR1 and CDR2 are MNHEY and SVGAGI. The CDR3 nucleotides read TGTGCCAGCAGTCACAGCGGTGTCCCCTACGAGCAGTACTTC. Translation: CASSHSGVPYEQYF.

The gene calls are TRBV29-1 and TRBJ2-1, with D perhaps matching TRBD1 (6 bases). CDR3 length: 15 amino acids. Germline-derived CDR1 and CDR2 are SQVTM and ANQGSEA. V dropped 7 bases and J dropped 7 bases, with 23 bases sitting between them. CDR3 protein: CSAENHRALMNEQFF. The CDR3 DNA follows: TGCAGCGCTGAGAACCACAGGGCCCTAATGAATGAGCAGTTCTTC.

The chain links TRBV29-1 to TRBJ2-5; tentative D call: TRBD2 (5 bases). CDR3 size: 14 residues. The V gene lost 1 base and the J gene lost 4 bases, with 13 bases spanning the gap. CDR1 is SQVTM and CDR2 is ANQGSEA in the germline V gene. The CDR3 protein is CSVEALVGGETQYF. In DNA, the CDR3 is TGCAGCGTTGAAGCACTAGTAGGTGGAGAGACCCAGTACTTC.